One and the same sample provided the 19 T cell receptor beta chains below, sequenced in a study of T-cell reconstitution after alpha-beta-depleted transplantation in children (dated by TCRdb to the mid-2010s). Library preparation used PCR. Sequenced on an Illumina HiSeq 2500. Molecular barcoding was employed in the preparation of TCR libraries, with unique molecular identifiers being used to normalize TCRbeta repertoire quantification. TCRdb cleaned the public reads at Q25 with fastp, built clones with MiXCR and kept in-frame beta chains. One record per CDR3 amino acid sequence lists the most common genes and DNA. The sample table shows around 480,000 distinct CDR3 sequences, and approximately 30% are seen once. The top ten clones comprise 2% to 3% of the sample. The sequences come from PBMCs from the stem cell graft donor, collected from the stem cell graft. The receptors stem from a human donor who donated a stem cell graft to a child with aplastic anemia.

The chain combines TRBV5-1 with TRBJ2-5; the match to TRBD2 covers 8 bases. The CDR3 is 17 amino acids. CDR1 and CDR2 (germline): SGHRS, YFSETQ. The V and J ends lost 0 bases and 7 bases, in that order; junction bases with no gene match: 14. This CDR3 reads CASSLEGGRPSVGTQYF. CDR3 in DNA: TGCGCCAGCAGCTTGGAGGGCGGGAGGCCCTCCGTCGGGACCCAGTACTTC.

There are a few counts of this clonotype. The chain is built from TRBV12-3 or TRBV12-4 and TRBJ1-1; the match to TRBD1 covers 9 bases. The CDR3 loop spans 13 amino acids. Trimming at V came to 4 bases and at J to 6 bases, leaving 3 bases not matched to a gene. The CDR3 DNA reads TGTGCCAGCAGTTACGGACAGGGGCCTGAAGCTTTCTTT. It encodes CASSYGQGPEAFF.

This clonotype was seen more than once but under ten times. The gene calls are TRBV25-1 and TRBJ2-1; 7 nucleotides match TRBD1. V shed 4 bases, J shed 9 bases, and the junction held 6 bases outside the gene matches. The CDR3 is 13 residues long. Looked up from germline, CDR1 is MGHDK and CDR2 is SYGVNS. CDR3 bases: TGTGCCAGCAGTGGACAGGGTATAGGTGAGCAGTTCTTC. Amino acids: CASSGQGIGEQFF.

The chain joins TRBV20-1 to TRBJ1-2; TRBD1 aligns across 7 bases. The CDR3 covers 14 residues. V was clipped by 1 base and J by 7 bases; unmatched bases: 9. Germline-derived CDR1 and CDR2 are DFQATT and SNEGSKA (reference sequence). CDR3 protein: CSARGKEGASGYTF. The CDR3 region has the DNA TGCAGTGCTAGAGGGAAAGAGGGGGCAAGTGGCTACACCTTC.

This chain uses TRBV20-1 with TRBJ1-2; D unresolved. The CDR3 contains 16 residues. CDR1 DFQATT and CDR2 SNEGSKA come from the germline V gene (reference sequence). V lost 0 bases and J 5 bases, leaving 19 bases between the germline ends. In DNA, the CDR3 is TGCAGTGCTAGAGATTGGTACGGAGGAGGGAATTATGGCTACACCTTC. Translation gives CSARDWYGGGNYGYTF.

This clonotype showed up just a few times. The V and J genes are TRBV7-2 and TRBJ2-7; 7 bases align to TRBD1. V shed 0 bases, J shed 5 bases, and the junction held 7 bases outside the gene matches. Looked up from germline, CDR1 is SGHTA and CDR2 is FQGNSA. This CDR3 contains 15 residues. This chain's CDR3 is CASSLAQTGRHEQYF. The CDR3 DNA sequence: TGTGCCAGCAGCTTAGCCCAGACAGGGCGACACGAGCAGTACTTC.

The chain couples TRBV6-5 to TRBJ2-1; D is unresolved. Germline V gene sequence: CDR1 MNHEY, CDR2 SVGAGI. The CDR3 extends over 13 amino acids. Trimming shortened V by 0 bases and J by 5 bases, and 5 bases separated the two germline ends. CDR3 region: CASSYSIDNEQFF. Here the CDR3 DNA reads TGTGCCAGCAGTTACTCGATCGACAATGAGCAGTTCTTC.

The J gene is TRBJ1-3, the V gene TRBV11-2, with TRBD1 as a possible D gene (6 bases). Trimming shortened V by 2 bases and J by 1 base, and 18 bases separated the two germline ends. Germline CDR1 is SGHAT and CDR2 is FQNNGV. The CDR3 consists of 18 residues. In DNA, the CDR3 is TGTGCCAGCAGCTTAAGTTCGACAGGAACCGCTTCTGGAAACACCATATATTTT. Its translation: CASSLSSTGTASGNTIYF.

The chain carries TRBV11-2 and TRBJ2-1; TRBD2 agrees at 9 bases. The CDR3 has 16 amino acids. Germline trimming cut 3 bases from V and 5 bases from J; bases unmatched to any gene: 8. Looked up from germline, CDR1 is SGHAT and CDR2 is FQNNGV. In DNA form, the CDR3 reads TGTGCCAGCAGCTTCGGTAGCGGGAGTGTCGACAATGAGCAGTTCTTC. This encodes CASSFGSGSVDNEQFF.

This clonotype appeared a few times. The J gene is TRBJ2-1, the V gene TRBV12-3 or TRBV12-4; D is perhaps TRBD1 or TRBD2 (5 bases each). This CDR3 has 11 residues. Trimming removed 6 bases from V and 5 bases from J, with 5 bases in between. This CDR3 reads CASRGDNEQFF. For the CDR3, the DNA is TGTGCCAGCAGGGGGGACAATGAGCAGTTCTTC.

The chain combines TRBV13 with TRBJ2-1; 12 nucleotides agree with TRBD2. Germline assignment: CDR1 PRHDT and CDR2 FYEKMQ (reference sequence). The CDR3 extends over 16 amino acids. The V segment lost 3 bases and the J segment 4 bases; nucleotides outside the gene matches: 4. The CDR3 protein is CASSFLTSGGYNEQFF. As DNA, the CDR3 is TGTGCCAGCAGCTTCCTAACTAGCGGGGGGTACAATGAGCAGTTCTTC. The variable domain in full, completed from reference TRBV13 and TRBJ2-1, reads AAGVIQSPRHLIKEKRETATLKCYPIPRHDTVYWYQQGPGQDPQFLISFYEKMQSDKGSIPDRFSAQQFSDYHSELNMSSLELGDSALYFCASSFLTSGGYNEQFFGPGTRLTVL.

The genes are TRBV7-2 and TRBJ1-5; D remains unclear. The CDR3 runs to 17 residues. The germline V gene encodes CDR1 SGHTA and CDR2 FQGNSA. Trimming took off 4 bases at V and 6 bases at J, with 22 bases between the two ends. The CDR3 DNA reads TGTGCCAGCAGCTCCACCCAAGGGTCAGGAATTAGTCAGCCCCAGCATTTT. It yields the protein CASSSTQGSGISQPQHF. The variable domain in full, with the rest retrieved from reference TRBV7-2 and TRBJ1-5, is GAGVSQSPSNKVTEKGKDVELRCDPISGHTALYWYRQSLGQGLEFLIYFQGNSAPDKSGLPSDRFSAERTGGSVSTLTIQRTQQEDSAVYLCASSSTQGSGISQPQHFGDGTRLSIL.

The rearrangement uses TRBV28 and TRBJ2-1; D might be TRBD1 or TRBD2, each matching 5 bases. Trimming shortened V by 6 bases and J by 12 bases, and 21 bases separated the two germline ends. The germline CDR1 and CDR2 sequences are MDHEN and SYDVKM. The CDR3 is 14 residues long. The CDR3 loop is CASSTTGTIGGQFF. DNA of the CDR3: TGTGCCAGCAGCACTACCGGGACCATCGGCGGGCAGTTCTTC.

The chain recombines TRBV7-2 with TRBJ1-1, with D hard to call. CDR1 and CDR2 from the germline V gene are SGHTA and FQGNSA. The CDR3 has 12 residues. The V end was cut by 5 bases, the J end by 7 bases, with 11 bases between. In nucleotides, the CDR3 is TGTGCCAGCAGCACAACGTGGAGTGAAGCTTTCTTT. It yields the protein CASSTTWSEAFF.

The table lists this clonotype with a few counts. The V call is TRBV7-2, the J call TRBJ2-5; D unclear. Trimming cost V 3 bases and J 2 bases, with 13 bases left between them. The germline CDR1 and CDR2 sequences are SGHTA and FQGNSA. CDR3 length: 15 amino acids. The CDR3 sequence: CASSFQRGRQETQYF. The CDR3 nucleotides are TGTGCCAGCAGCTTCCAGCGTGGAAGGCAAGAGACCCAGTACTTC.

The chain links TRBV15 to TRBJ2-1; D is ambiguous. Trimming pared 4 bases from V and 7 bases from J, leaving 11 bases between. Germline values: CDR1 LNHNV, CDR2 YYDKDF (reference sequence). The CDR3 is made up of 13 amino acids. Here the CDR3 DNA reads TGTGCCACCAGCACCTCTTTCCCGAATGAGCAGTTCTTC. Translation: CATSTSFPNEQFF.

Only a few counts were recorded for this clonotype. The rearrangement joins TRBV12-3 or TRBV12-4 to TRBJ2-3, with D unclear. The V end lost 6 bases, the J end lost 6 bases, and 7 bases lay between the germline ends. The CDR3 contains 11 residues. The CDR3 loop is CASRRSDTQYF. DNA for the CDR3: TGTGCCAGCAGGCGTTCGGATACGCAGTATTTT.

There are a few counts of this clonotype. The CDR3 is CSARAVLAAYEQYV. Here the CDR3 DNA reads TGCAGTGCTAGAGCAGTACTAGCGGCCTACGAGCAGTACGTC. This chain links TRBV20-1 with TRBJ2-7; 8 bases map to TRBD2. V shed 1 base, J shed 2 bases, and the junction held 4 bases outside the gene matches. Germline CDR1 is DFQATT and CDR2 is SNEGSKA (reference sequence). CDR3 length: 14 residues.

By proportion, this clonotype is medium-sized. The CDR3 region has the DNA TGTGCCAGCAGTGAAGGGACTAGCGGGTATGAGCAGTTCTTC. Amino acid sequence: CASSEGTSGYEQFF. V usage is TRBV6-4 and J usage is TRBJ2-1; 12 bases are shared with TRBD2. The CDR3 covers 14 residues. Germline V lookup: CDR1 MRHNA, CDR2 SNTAGT. Trimming at V came to 3 bases and at J to 8 bases, leaving 2 bases not matched to a gene.